This is a list of T cell receptor beta chains from one sample in a study of blood T cell repertoires in COVID-19. Produced via immunoSEQ multiplex PCR; TCRdb's table is partial and in-frame only. The profile covers fewer than 300,000 clones, with around 90% appearing a single time and approximately 1.2% taken by the ten largest. Source material: PBMCs or T cells enriched from blood (not recorded which). The receptors here all came from a woman in her 30s who had recovered from COVID-19. The CDR3 runs from the conserved cysteine through the conserved F or W. D genes are given only for firm matches. Clone size is shown for a subset of rows, as once, few, many or a class of expanded clone.

CDR3nt	CDR3aa	abundance	v_gene	j_gene	d_gene
TGTGCCACCAGCAGAGATCGGGGGGCAGGTAACACCATATATTTT	CATSRDRGAGNTIYF	NA	TRBV15	TRBJ1-3	NA
TGTGCCAGCAGCCCAGGTCGGGACAAGGGCACAGATACGCAGTATTTT	CASSPGRDKGTDTQYF	NA	TRBV3-1/TRBV3-2	TRBJ2-3	NA
TGCGCCAGCAGCCTAACCCGACAGGGGGAAACCCGCTCCTATAATTCACCCCTCCACTTT	CASSLTRQGETRSYNSPLHF	NA	TRBV4-1	TRBJ1-6	TRBD1
TGTGCCAGCTCACCCAACCGGGAGAACACCGGGGAGCTGTTTTTT	CASSPNRENTGELFF	NA	TRBV18	TRBJ2-2	NA
TGCAGCGCCCGAGGCGGGAGGACGAACACCGGGGAGCTGTTTTTT	CSARGGRTNTGELFF	once	TRBV29-1	TRBJ2-2	TRBD2
TGTGCCACCCGGGCTAGCGGGGGACAAGAGACCCAGTACTTC	CATRASGGQETQYF	NA	TRBV10-3	TRBJ2-5	TRBD2
TGTGCCAGCGCAAAGGCCAGGGGTAGAGGCTCTGGGGCCAACGTCCTGACTTTC	CASAKARGRGSGANVLTF	NA	TRBV11-2	TRBJ2-6	NA
TGTGCCAGCAGCCCTCGACAGGGAAATTCACCCCTCCACTTT	CASSPRQGNSPLHF	NA	TRBV14	TRBJ1-6	TRBD1
TGTGCCAGCAGGGGACAGGGGTCGGTGGGGACCCAGTACTTC	CASRGQGSVGTQYF	NA	TRBV28	TRBJ2-5	TRBD1
TGTGCCAGCCACGGGGGGGGGCTGGAGACCCAGTACTTC	CASHGGGLETQYF	NA	TRBV28	TRBJ2-5	TRBD2
TGTGCCAGCAGGACCACTTCGACAGGGGTCTACACTGAAGCTTTCTTT	CASRTTSTGVYTEAFF	few	TRBV28	TRBJ1-1	TRBD1
TGTGCCAGCAGTGGGGGACAGTTCTCCTACGAGCAGTACTTC	CASSGGQFSYEQYF	NA	TRBV6-4	TRBJ2-7	TRBD1
TGTGCCAGTAGTATAGTTCAGGGGGCGAACACCGGGGAGCTGTTTTTT	CASSIVQGANTGELFF	few	TRBV19	TRBJ2-2	TRBD1
TGTGCCAGCAGTTTACGGTACGAGCAGTACTTC	CASSLRYEQYF	NA	TRBV28	TRBJ2-7	NA
TGTGCCTGGAGGCCGGGGAGCTCCTATAATTCACCCCTCCACTTT	CAWRPGSSYNSPLHF	NA	TRBV30	TRBJ1-6	NA
TGTGCCAGCAGCTTGGGACAGACTCTTAACTCTGGGGCCAACGTCCTGACTTTC	CASSLGQTLNSGANVLTF	NA	TRBV5-8	TRBJ2-6	NA
TGTGCCAGCAGCGGGGGACTAGCGGGCGTCACAGATACGCAGTATTTT	CASSGGLAGVTDTQYF	NA	TRBV7-2	TRBJ2-3	TRBD2
TGTGCCAGTAGTATAAGGACTAACCCCTACGAGCAGTACTTC	CASSIRTNPYEQYF	NA	TRBV19	TRBJ2-7	NA
TGTGCCAGCAGCCAAGATTTAGTGCAAGAGACCCAGTACTTC	CASSQDLVQETQYF	NA	TRBV3-1/TRBV3-2	TRBJ2-5	NA
TGTGCCAGCAGTAGTTCCGGGGGACGCAGAGGCTACGAGCAGTACTTC	CASSSSGGRRGYEQYF	NA	TRBV28	TRBJ2-7	NA
TGTGCCAGCAGTTACTCACGGGCGGGGTCTGGAAACACCATATATTTT	CASSYSRAGSGNTIYF	NA	TRBV6-5	TRBJ1-3	NA
TGTGCCAGCAGCCAAGATACTAGCGGCCACACAGATACGCAGTATTTT	CASSQDTSGHTDTQYF	NA	TRBV14	TRBJ2-3	TRBD2
TGTGCCAGCGGAGACTACAATGAGCAGTTCTTC	CASGDYNEQFF	NA	TRBV25-1	TRBJ2-1	NA
TGTGCCAGCAGCCCCCTAGATACGACAGTCTACACCTTC	CASSPLDTTVYTF	once	TRBV7-9	TRBJ1-2	NA
TGTGCCAGTGGACTAGCGGGAGTTTCTCAAAACACCGGGGAGCTGTTTTTT	CASGLAGVSQNTGELFF	NA	TRBV28	TRBJ2-2	TRBD2
TGCAGCGTCCGGGACAGGGAAAGTCAGCCCCAGCATTTT	CSVRDRESQPQHF	few	TRBV29-1	TRBJ1-5	TRBD1
TGTGCCGCGGTTAGTGGGGCTTGGGACACTGAAGCTTTCTTT	CAAVSGAWDTEAFF	once	TRBV28	TRBJ1-1	NA
TGTGCCTGGAGTGTACAAGGGTACAGGAACTCACCCCTCCACTTT	CAWSVQGYRNSPLHF	few	TRBV30	TRBJ1-6	NA
TGCAGCGTTGAAAGACTTCCTGTTTTGAGATACGAGCAGTACTTC	CSVERLPVLRYEQYF	NA	TRBV29-1	TRBJ2-7	NA
TGTGCCAGGGATAGCGGGAGGTACGAGCAGTACTTC	CARDSGRYEQYF	once	TRBV19	TRBJ2-7	TRBD2
TGTGCCAGCAGTTCCCAGGGGGAAGAGACCCAGTACTTC	CASSSQGEETQYF	NA	TRBV6-2/TRBV6-3	TRBJ2-5	TRBD1
TGTGCCAGCAGCCTCAACGGACGGGACAGGGGTGCCACCGGGGAGCTGTTTTTT	CASSLNGRDRGATGELFF	NA	TRBV7-3	TRBJ2-2	TRBD1
TGTGCCAGCAGCCCGGGAACAGGGAGGGATTCACCCCTCCACTTT	CASSPGTGRDSPLHF	NA	TRBV7-2	TRBJ1-6	NA
TGCAGCGTTGGGATCCTGGACACTTGGGGAGAGACCCAGTACTTC	CSVGILDTWGETQYF	NA	TRBV29-1	TRBJ2-5	NA
TGTGCCAGCAGCTCTGGGTCGGGAGATACGCAGTATTTT	CASSSGSGDTQYF	NA	TRBV7-3	TRBJ2-3	NA
TGCGCCAGCAGCTTAAACTGGAACACTGAAGCTTTCTTT	CASSLNWNTEAFF	NA	TRBV5-1	TRBJ1-1	NA
TGTGCCAGCAGCTCAAACAGGGCCTTTGGCGAGCAGTACTTC	CASSSNRAFGEQYF	NA	TRBV5-8	TRBJ2-7	NA
TGTGCCAGTAGTAACGGACAGGGGATGATCCACGAGCAGTACTTC	CASSNGQGMIHEQYF	NA	TRBV19	TRBJ2-7	TRBD1
TGTGCCAGCAGCTTATTAAGCGGGAGGAATATAGGCAATGAGCAGTTCTTC	CASSLLSGRNIGNEQFF	NA	TRBV7-3	TRBJ2-1	TRBD2
TGTGCCAGCAGCCCAGGACAGGGGCCAGATACGCAGTATTTT	CASSPGQGPDTQYF	NA	TRBV3-1/TRBV3-2	TRBJ2-3	TRBD1
TGTGCCAGCAGCCGACAGGTCCTAAACTATGGCTACACCTTC	CASSRQVLNYGYTF	NA	TRBV11-2	TRBJ1-2	NA
TGTGCCAGCAGCAAAGCCCCGGACAGGGGCTACAATGAGCAGTTCTTC	CASSKAPDRGYNEQFF	NA	TRBV21-1	TRBJ2-1	NA
TGTGCCAGCAGCTTAGCGGGATCCCCTTCCTACAATGAGCAGTTCTTC	CASSLAGSPSYNEQFF	NA	TRBV5-4	TRBJ2-1	TRBD2
TGTGCCAGCAGCTTGGACAGGGGGGTATATGGCTACACCTTC	CASSLDRGVYGYTF	NA	TRBV5-4	TRBJ1-2	TRBD1
TGTGCCAGCAGCTTAGGGTCGGGACTTAAAACTCACGAGCAGTACTTC	CASSLGSGLKTHEQYF	NA	TRBV7-2	TRBJ2-7	NA
TGTGCCAGCAGTTTATCCATTGTCACTGAAGCTTTCTTT	CASSLSIVTEAFF	NA	TRBV27	TRBJ1-1	NA
TGTGCCAGTAGTCAAGGGATGGGGGCCGCCGGGGAGCTGTTTTTT	CASSQGMGAAGELFF	NA	TRBV19	TRBJ2-2	NA
TGTGCCAGCAGTGTAGCTGGAGGCGGCGGTTTCTTT	CASSVAGGGGFF	NA	TRBV28	TRBJ1-1	NA
TGTGCCAGCAGCGTAGCAGCAGGTGAGGGTCAGCCCCAGCATTTT	CASSVAAGEGQPQHF	NA	TRBV9	TRBJ1-5	NA
TGTGCCATCAGTGAAAATCCAGCGGGAGGCCCCAATGGGGAGCAGTACTTC	CAISENPAGGPNGEQYF	NA	TRBV10-3	TRBJ2-7	TRBD2
TGTGCCAGCAGTGCGAACAGGGGCTACACCTTC	CASSANRGYTF	few	TRBV28	TRBJ1-2	NA
TGCGCCAGCAGCTCAACTGGGGCCAACGTCCTGACTTTC	CASSSTGANVLTF	NA	TRBV5-1	TRBJ2-6	NA
TGTGCCAGCAGCGTAGAGAGCGGGAGGCCCCCGGGCACCGGGGAGCTGTTTTTT	CASSVESGRPPGTGELFF	NA	TRBV9	TRBJ2-2	TRBD2
TGTGCCAGCAGCCCTGACAGGAGCTCCTACAATGAGCAGTTCTTC	CASSPDRSSYNEQFF	once	TRBV7-2	TRBJ2-1	NA